The 32 T cell receptor beta chains below all came from one sample that was sequenced in a study of T cells in narcolepsy. Profiled with immunoSEQ multiplex PCR; TCRdb holds only in-frame clones, not every one. The sample records over 10,000 clones, about 88% being singletons. Sequencing used CD45RA- memory CD4+ T cells from PBMCs. These receptors all come from a human donor with narcolepsy.

The genes are TRBV19 and TRBJ1-2; 7 bases align to TRBD1. The V segment lost 7 bases and the J segment 5 bases; nucleotides outside the gene matches: 10. Germline CDR1 and CDR2: LNHDA and SQIVND (reference sequence). The CDR3 totals 14 residues. The CDR3 region is CASTFSGTAYGYTF. CDR3 sequence (DNA): TGTGCCAGTACTTTTTCCGGGACAGCATATGGCTACACCTTC.

This chain uses TRBV12-5 with TRBJ2-1; no firm D call. V gave up 2 bases and J gave up 5 bases, with 4 bases separating them. Looked up from germline, CDR1 is LGHNT and CDR2 is FRNRAP. The CDR3 sequence is 12 residues long. This chain's CDR3 is CASGLRDNEQFF. The CDR3 coding sequence is TGTGCTAGTGGTTTGCGGGACAATGAGCAGTTCTTC.

The genes are TRBV7-9 and TRBJ1-4; 7 nucleotides line up with TRBD1. Germline CDR1 and CDR2: SEHNR and FQNEAQ (reference sequence). The V and J ends lost 2 bases and 11 bases, in that order; junction bases with no gene match: 8. This CDR3 contains 14 residues. The CDR3 nucleotides read TGTGCCAGCAGCTTATTCTCGACAGGGAAGAAACTGTTTTTT. Translated, it gives CASSLFSTGKKLFF.

The rearrangement joins TRBV5-1 to TRBJ2-5; TRBD1 matches at 7 bases. This CDR3 contains 15 residues. V lost 0 bases, J lost 0 bases, and 2 bases stayed unmatched. CDR1 and CDR2 from the germline V gene are SGHRS and YFSETQ. The chain's CDR3 is CASSLGDRDQETQYF. The DNA for the CDR3 is TGCGCCAGCAGCTTGGGGGACAGAGACCAAGAGACCCAGTACTTC.

This clone occurred once. The genes are TRBV19 and TRBJ2-3; 9 positions agree with TRBD2. Trimming removed 0 bases from V and 6 bases from J; junction bases left unmatched: 10. Germline V lookup: CDR1 LNHDA, CDR2 SQIVND (reference sequence). The length of the CDR3 is 17 residues. Written as DNA, the CDR3 is TGTGCCAGTAGTATAGATCCACCTAGCGGGGCAAGGGATACGCAGTATTTT. It yields the protein CASSIDPPSGARDTQYF.

This clone appeared a single time. V gene TRBV7-8 combines with J gene TRBJ1-2; no reliable D call. V gave up 5 bases and J gave up 8 bases, with 15 bases separating them. The CDR3 spans 13 residues. Germline-derived CDR1 and CDR2 are SGHVS and FQNEAQ. CDR3 nucleotides: TGTGCCAGCAGCCCTAGGAGGACGGAGGGCTACACCTTC. Translating gives CASSPRRTEGYTF.

The chain carries TRBV7-2 and TRBJ2-7, with 7 positions matching TRBD1. In germline, CDR1 is SGHTA, CDR2 FQGNSA. This CDR3 spans 15 amino acids. Losses at the gene ends were 1 base for V and 5 bases for J; bases not matched to a gene: 8. In DNA, the CDR3 is TGTGCCAGCAGCTTAGTAAGACAGGGAACCGACGAGCAGTACTTC. This codes for CASSLVRQGTDEQYF.

The chain is built from TRBV7-2 and TRBJ2-1; D possibly corresponds to TRBD2 (6 bases). V lost 2 bases and J 7 bases, leaving 12 bases between the germline ends. This CDR3 is 14 amino acids long. In germline, CDR1 is SGHTA, CDR2 FQGNSA. The CDR3 region has the DNA TGTGCCAGCAGCTTATACGGAGGGGTAAATGAGCAGTTCTTC. This sequence encodes CASSLYGGVNEQFF.

This chain connects TRBV19 to TRBJ2-5; D may be TRBD1 (6 bases). The germline CDR1 and CDR2 sequences are LNHDA and SQIVND (reference sequence). The CDR3 runs to 13 residues. V lost 5 bases and J lost 2, with 9 bases in between. The CDR3 here is CASSLDRQETQYF. The CDR3 DNA sequence: TGTGCCAGTAGTTTGGACAGACAAGAGACCCAGTACTTC.

This chain links TRBV5-1 with TRBJ2-1; maybe TRBD1 (5 bases). Trimming cost V 1 base and J 5 bases, with 7 bases left between them. Per the germline V gene, CDR1 is SGHRS and CDR2 is YFSETQ. The CDR3 has 13 residues. The chain's CDR3 is CASSLPGNNEQFF. The CDR3 nucleotides read TGCGCCAGCAGCTTGCCAGGGAACAATGAGCAGTTCTTC.

In this sample, this clone turned up once. The gene calls are TRBV6-5 and TRBJ2-7; 9 positions agree with TRBD2. Germline CDR1 reads MNHEY; CDR2 reads SVGAGI. The ends lost 6 bases at V and 4 bases at J; junction bases unmatched: 4. The CDR3 spans 13 residues. The CDR3 sequence is CASRGSGRYEQYF. The CDR3, as DNA: TGTGCCAGCAGAGGAAGCGGGAGGTACGAGCAGTACTTC.

V is TRBV7-9 and J is TRBJ1-4; the D is unclear. V dropped 3 bases and J dropped 6 bases, with 11 bases sitting between them. The CDR3 runs 14 residues. Germline CDR1 reads SEHNR; CDR2 reads FQNEAQ (reference sequence). The CDR3 loop is CASSFSYGDEKLFF. Here the CDR3 DNA reads TGTGCCAGCAGCTTTTCTTATGGAGATGAAAAACTGTTTTTT.

The chain has TRBV5-1 and TRBJ1-1, with D unresolved. The germline V gene has CDR1 SGHRS and CDR2 YFSETQ. The V end lost 4 bases, the J end lost 0 bases, and 13 bases lay between the germline ends. The CDR3 has 15 amino acids. CDR3 amino acids: CASSPGDRMNTEAFF. As DNA, the CDR3 is TGCGCCAGCAGCCCGGGAGACCGAATGAACACTGAAGCTTTCTTT.

In regard to this clone: The CDR3 ends on some other residue instead of the conserved phenylalanine or tryptophan, so this is likely a read error. This sequence joins TRBV5-1 and TRBJ1-1; D is possibly TRBD1 (6 bases). The V gene's germline CDR1 is SGHRS and CDR2 YFSETQ. The CDR3 is made up of 15 amino acids. The V end lost 0 bases, the J end lost 5 bases, and 14 bases lay between the germline ends. The CDR3 nucleotides are TGCGCCAGCAGCTTGGTAGGGGGGAGGGGTACTGAAGCTTTCCTT. Translation: CASSLVGGRGTEAFL.

This clone occurred a few times. The chain uses TRBV7-2 and TRBJ2-7; D may be TRBD2 (5 bases). Trimming took 4 bases from V and 3 from J, leaving 13 bases between them. Germline CDR1 is SGHTA and CDR2 is FQGNSA. This CDR3 has 14 residues. The CDR3 DNA reads as TGTGCCAGCAGCTCTTCTACTAGGTTCTACGAGCAGTACTTC. This gives the protein CASSSSTRFYEQYF. The full variable domain, rest sourced from reference TRBV7-2 and TRBJ2-7, is GAGVSQSPSNKVTEKGKDVELRCDPISGHTALYWYRQSLGQGLEFLIYFQGNSAPDKSGLPSDRFSAERTGGSVSTLTIQRTQQEDSAVYLCASSSSTRFYEQYFGPGTRLTVT.

This chain uses TRBV2 with TRBJ1-1, with D possibly being TRBD1 (5 bases). The CDR3 has 14 residues. In germline, CDR1 is SNHLY, CDR2 FYNNEI. Deletions cut 8 bases from V and 0 bases from J, with 13 bases between. The CDR3 DNA reads TGTGCCAGCCTACGGCGGGGGTTGAACACTGAAGCTTTCTTT. It is translated as CASLRRGLNTEAFF.

The rearrangement links TRBV2 to TRBJ2-2; no clear D. This CDR3 region has 15 residues. Looked up from germline, CDR1 is SNHLY and CDR2 is FYNNEI. Trimming shortened V by 6 bases and J by 0 bases, and 11 bases separated the two germline ends. CDR3 sequence: CASSPVAANTGELFF. The DNA of the CDR3 is TGTGCCAGCAGCCCCGTAGCAGCGAACACCGGGGAGCTGTTTTTT. Using reference TRBV2 and TRBJ2-2 for the parts outside the CDR3, the full variable domain is EPEVTQTPSHQVTQMGQEVILRCVPISNHLYFYWYRQILGQKVEFLVSFYNNEISEKSEIFDDQFSVERPDGSNFTLKIRSTKLEDSAMYFCASSPVAANTGELFFGEGSRLTVL.

The rearrangement joins TRBV5-1 to TRBJ2-1; 15 nucleotides align to TRBD2. The CDR3 has 17 residues. Germline V lookup: CDR1 SGHRS, CDR2 YFSETQ. The ends lost 3 bases at V and 4 bases at J; junction bases unmatched: 5. The CDR3 nucleotides are TGCGCCAGCAGCTGGACTAGCGGGAGGGGGGGGTACAATGAGCAGTTCTTC. Its translation: CASSWTSGRGGYNEQFF.

The J gene is TRBJ2-7, the V gene TRBV18, with 8 nucleotides matching TRBD1. The CDR3 consists of 16 residues. The germline gives CDR1 KGHSH, CDR2 LQKENI. V was clipped by 3 bases and J by 6 bases; unmatched bases: 13. The CDR3 sequence: CASSPLTASDRVEQYF. The CDR3 coding sequence is TGTGCCAGCTCACCGCTAACGGCCTCGGACAGGGTCGAGCAGTACTTC.

This chain links TRBV7-2 with TRBJ2-7; 11 nucleotides agree with TRBD2. The germline V gene encodes CDR1 SGHTA and CDR2 FQGNSA. This CDR3 spans 16 amino acids. V shed 1 base, J shed 4 bases, and the junction held 6 bases outside the gene matches. In DNA form, the CDR3 reads TGTGCCAGCAGCTTAGATTGGGCTAGCGGGAGGTACGAGCAGTACTTC. This sequence encodes CASSLDWASGRYEQYF.

J is TRBJ2-1 and V is TRBV7-9; 11 nucleotides match TRBD2. This CDR3 is built from 15 residues. Unmatched junction bases numbered 7, after V lost 5 bases and J lost 7 bases. Germline CDR1 SEHNR, CDR2 FQNEAQ (reference sequence). The CDR3 nucleotides read TGTGCCAGCAGCCTAACTAGCGGGAGTTTAAATGAGCAGTTCTTC. Encoded protein: CASSLTSGSLNEQFF.

J is TRBJ2-1 and V is TRBV5-1; D possibly corresponds to TRBD2 (5 bases). The V gene lost 2 bases and the J gene lost 0 bases, with 12 bases spanning the gap. CDR1 and CDR2 (germline): SGHRS, YFSETQ. The CDR3 loop spans 16 amino acids. DNA for the CDR3: TGCGCCAGCAGCTTTGCGGAAACTAGCTCCTACAATGAGCAGTTCTTC. Its translation: CASSFAETSSYNEQFF.

This clone was observed once. The chain recombines TRBV4-2 with TRBJ2-4, with TRBD1 matching over 8 bases. Trimming removed 0 bases from V and 5 bases from J; junction bases left unmatched: 9. The CDR3 has 17 residues. In germline, CDR1 is LGHNA, CDR2 YNFKEQ. CDR3 amino acids: CASSQDPQGATQNIQYF. CDR3 DNA: TGTGCCAGCAGCCAAGATCCCCAGGGGGCTACCCAAAACATTCAGTACTTC.

This chain connects TRBV6-4 to TRBJ2-5; perhaps TRBD1 as D (6 bases). V gave up 4 bases and J gave up 2 bases, with 14 bases separating them. The CDR3 has 15 amino acids. In germline, CDR1 is MRHNA, CDR2 SNTAGT. The DNA of the CDR3 is TGTGCCAGCAGTGCGACAGGTTTTGGGCAAGAGACCCAGTACTTC. Amino acid sequence: CASSATGFGQETQYF.

The CDR3 loop reads CASSIGLLAGLSSTDTQYF. CDR3 in DNA: TGTGCCAGTAGTATAGGCCTTCTAGCGGGGTTATCTAGCACAGATACGCAGTATTTT. This chain joins TRBV19 and TRBJ2-3; 9 nucleotides align to TRBD2. Germline V gene data show CDR1 as LNHDA and CDR2 as SQIVND (reference sequence). V was pared by 1 base and J by 0 bases, with 11 bases of the junction left unmatched. This CDR3 is built from 19 residues.

The rearrangement links TRBV27 to TRBJ1-1; D is possibly TRBD1 (5 bases). The CDR3 has 12 amino acids. V was shortened by 6 bases and J by 6 bases, with 11 bases between the two germline ends. Germline V gene sequence: CDR1 MNHEY, CDR2 SMNVEV (reference sequence). The CDR3 loop is CASSTKGAEAFF. DNA for the CDR3: TGTGCCAGCAGCACGAAAGGGGCTGAAGCTTTCTTT.

The chain joins TRBV28 to TRBJ2-7, with 10 bases identical to TRBD1. The CDR3 is 15 amino acids. The germline gives CDR1 MDHEN, CDR2 SYDVKM. The ends lost 7 bases at V and 5 bases at J; junction bases unmatched: 11. As DNA, the CDR3 is TGTGCCAGCACAAGTCCGGGACAGGGGTTCAACGAGCAGTACTTC. It is translated as CASTSPGQGFNEQYF.

The chain recombines TRBV18 with TRBJ1-1; D is unclear. Trimming removed 8 bases at V and 0 bases at J, with 10 bases between. The CDR3 is 13 amino acids. Per the germline V gene, CDR1 is KGHSH and CDR2 is LQKENI. The DNA for the CDR3 is TGTGCCAGCACGGGAGACTTGAACACTGAAGCTTTCTTT. As protein: CASTGDLNTEAFF.

This rearrangement joins TRBV5-8 to TRBJ2-7, with D possibly matching TRBD2 (6 bases). There are 13 residues in the CDR3. CDR1 is SGHTS, CDR2 YDEGEE, per germline. V was shortened by 3 bases and J by 3 bases, with 10 bases between the two germline ends. The CDR3 DNA sequence: TGTGCCAGCAGCTCCGGGACTCTCTACGAGCAGTACTTC. As protein: CASSSGTLYEQYF.

The V call is TRBV18, the J call TRBJ2-1; 8 bases are shared with TRBD1. The CDR3 covers 15 residues. J lost 6 bases, V lost 1 base, and 5 bases had no gene match. Per the germline V gene, CDR1 is KGHSH and CDR2 is LQKENI. CDR3 residues: CASSPLPTGVNEQFF. The CDR3 DNA is TGTGCCAGCTCACCACTCCCGACAGGGGTCAATGAGCAGTTCTTC.

This chain connects TRBV6-1 to TRBJ1-4, with 7 bases identical to TRBD1. Germline CDR1 is MNHNS and CDR2 is SASEGT. The CDR3 consists of 13 residues. Trimming cost V 6 bases and J 6 bases; bases outside gene matches: 4. The CDR3 spells CASSRDRDEKLFF. CDR3 DNA sequence: TGTGCCAGCAGCCGGGACAGAGATGAAAAACTGTTTTTT.

The CDR3: CASSFLTSGRDNEQFF. The CDR3 DNA sequence: TGTGCCAGCAGCTTCTTGACTAGCGGGAGGGATAATGAGCAGTTCTTC. The chain has TRBV5-6 and TRBJ2-1; 14 positions agree with TRBD2. Germline V CDR1 and CDR2: SGHDT, YYEEEE. J gave up 7 bases and V 2 bases, and 5 bases lay outside the gene matches. This CDR3 is 16 amino acids long.